This T cell receptor beta chain was documented in a study of blood T cell repertoires in COVID-19. Study overall: The cDNA or gDNA used as material had been derived from T cells, B-cell-depleted T cells, or PBMCs.

Trimming removed 0 bases from V and 5 bases from J; junction bases left unmatched: 6. The germline gives CDR1 LGHDT, CDR2 YNNKEL (reference sequence). CDR3 length equals 16 residues. As originally analysed: How many nucleated cells were present was estimated from reference gene primer amplification. Some clones are missing from TCRdb's copy, which holds only in-frame ones; the method was immunoSEQ multiplex PCR. V and J calls and clone size are given by that table; D and trimming were obtained from the DNA. The sample has over 200,000 clones; 70% to 90% are singletons. The clonotype comes from an elderly man with acute or convalescent COVID-19. The chain uses TRBV3-1 (or the pseudogene TRBV3-2) and TRBJ1-4; 7 nucleotides match TRBD1. The sequencing sample was made of peripheral blood. In DNA form, the CDR3 reads TGTGCCAGCAGCCAAGATAAATCAGGGGGGAATGAAAAACTGTTTTTT. This gives the protein CASSQDKSGGNEKLFF.